The source of this T cell receptor beta chain is a study of T cells in Graves' hyperthyroidism and ophthalmopathy (dated by TCRdb to between 2017 and 2020). Regarding the study in general: Peripheral blood was sampled at the time of initial diagnosis, prior to any treatment. To identify TCR V-J signatures that set the groups apart, the researchers used a discovery cohort of roughly 100 patients, made up of fewer than 50 with Graves' ophthalmopathy and around 58 with stable Graves' hyperthyroidism. Prospective prediction of ophthalmopathy was tested in an independent validation cohort consisting of 18 hyperthyroidism patients and around 16 patients who later progressed to ophthalmopathy. The 95 to 100 discovery patients were randomly divided into training and test sets at a 7:3 ratio. Thyroid tissue and blood T-cell repertoires from about six Graves' hyperthyroidism patients were also compared in the study. Once sampling was done, hyperthyroidism patients were given methimazole at a starting dose of 30 mg daily, whereas ophthalmopathy patients were given high-dose intravenous methylprednisolone. TCR Vbeta CDR3 sequencing of fewer than 150 peripheral blood samples (approximately 44 ophthalmopathy, under 80 hyperthyroidism and approximately 17 progressor patients) is reported in the paper. Study-level results and caveats: Sample size was not statistically predetermined, and investigators were not blinded to group allocation. A model built on a 13 V-J signature distinguished ophthalmopathy from stable hyperthyroidism, reaching over 85% sensitivity and approximately 83% specificity in cross-validation and 80%/75% in testing. Blood samples also contained most of the expanded thyroid clonotypes (frequency above 0.001), which suggests that blood repertoires may reflect thyroid immune responses. In validation, progression to ophthalmopathy was predicted by the model with 65% to 71% sensitivity and 72.22% specificity, a median of about 6.8 months before onset.

This clonotype was observed many times. This clone's antigen is unknown. No much larger clone is present one base from it, and per-base qualities are unavailable. Relative to germline, V is 1 base shorter and J is 7 bases shorter, with 11 bases between their ends. The CDR3 covers 13 residues, taking in both the cysteine and the phenylalanine. Just the 39-base CDR3 DNA is kept, in frame starting at base 1. Based on the germline V gene (reference sequence), the CDR1 and CDR2 sequences are GTSNPN and SVGIG. The TCR beta CDR3 regions were amplified from RNA transcripts. The first round of RT-PCR for the TCR CDR3 was performed with the HTBI primer set and the Qiagen OneStep RT-PCR kit. Libraries were constructed in a second round of multiplex PCR, after which size selection and purification were performed. The libraries were sequenced on an Illumina HiSeq2000 using paired-end 100 bp reads. The paper's processing steps were these. Raw data were processed with SOAPnuke, discarding reads with adapters, uncalled bases, mean Phred below 15, or no exact constant-primer or identifier match. COPE v1.2.5 was used to merge the high-quality paired reads, and each unique nucleotide sequence was defined as a clonotype. MiTCR v1.1 was used to align clonotypes to the IMGT TRBV, TRBD and TRBJ reference segments. The analysis included only V-J combinations with a frequency above 0.0001, which together covered 99% to 99.2% of the repertoires. A TCS score was defined as the ratio of F50 (clonal expansion) to E x V (chaos), with BLOSUM62-based TCRdist applied between CDR3 peptides within each V-J. Welch's t-statistics and random forest reduced fewer than 550 V-J features to roughly 13, which were used in a naive Bayes classifier (R e1071). The raw public data were reprocessed by TCRdb itself: fastp quality trimming at Q25, MiXCR clonotype calling, in-frame beta chains only. Here each entry gathers all rows of one CDR3 protein and keeps the most common genes and DNA. These V and J calls derive from TCRdb rather than the authors' analysis. For this sample there are 150,000 to 200,000 distinct CDR3 sequences; about 9.4% appear just once. Jointly, the top ten make up around 21% of the sample.

The hyperthyroidism patients were between 18 and 65 years old and newly diagnosed, with a disease duration of less than 2 months. Exclusion was applied to patients with uncontrolled infections, other autoimmune diseases, pregnancy or lactation. Diagnoses relied on clinical symptoms, serum thyroxine and TRAb, thyroid ultrasound and orbital computed tomography. Blood from progressor patients was drawn when they were first diagnosed with hyperthyroidism, before any ophthalmopathy symptoms appeared. PBMCs were separated from 7.5 to 10 ml of fresh peripheral blood using Ficoll-Paque density gradient centrifugation. Progressor patients were first diagnosed with Graves' hyperthyroidism and then developed ophthalmopathy during follow-up. Total RNA was extracted using Trizol reagent, and RNA quality was assessed on an Agilent 2100 Bioanalyzer.

The chain employs TRBV30 and TRBJ2-1, and TRBD2 may be the D gene, going by 5 matching bases. The sequenced material came from blood. This clonotype originated in a woman aged 18-29 years with Graves' hyperthyroidism that later progressed to Graves' ophthalmopathy. The bases read TGTGCCTGGAGTGGCGGGCTTGGGAATGAGCAGTTCTTC. Its translation is CAWSGGLGNEQFF.